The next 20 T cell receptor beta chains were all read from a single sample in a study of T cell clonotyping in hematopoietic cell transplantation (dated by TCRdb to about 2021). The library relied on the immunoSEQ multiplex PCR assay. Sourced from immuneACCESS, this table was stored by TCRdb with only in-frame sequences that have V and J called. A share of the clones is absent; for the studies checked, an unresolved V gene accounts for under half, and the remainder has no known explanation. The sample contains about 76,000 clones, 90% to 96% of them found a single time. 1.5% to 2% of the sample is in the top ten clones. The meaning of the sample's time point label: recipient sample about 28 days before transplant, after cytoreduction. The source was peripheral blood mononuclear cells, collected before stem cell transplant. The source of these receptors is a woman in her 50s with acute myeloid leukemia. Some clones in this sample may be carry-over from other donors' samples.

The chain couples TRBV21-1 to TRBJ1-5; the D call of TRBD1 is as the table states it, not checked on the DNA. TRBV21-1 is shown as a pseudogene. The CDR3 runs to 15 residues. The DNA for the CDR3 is TGTGCCAGCAGCAAAGCTGGGGGCCACAATCAGCCCCAGCATTTT. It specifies CASSKAGGHNQPQHF.

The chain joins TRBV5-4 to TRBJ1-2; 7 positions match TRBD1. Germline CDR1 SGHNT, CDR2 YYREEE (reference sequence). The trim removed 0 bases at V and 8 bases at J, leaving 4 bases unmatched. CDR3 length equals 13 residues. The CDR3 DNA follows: TGTGCCAGCAGCTTGGGACAGGGACGGGGCTACACCTTC. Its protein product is CASSLGQGRGYTF.

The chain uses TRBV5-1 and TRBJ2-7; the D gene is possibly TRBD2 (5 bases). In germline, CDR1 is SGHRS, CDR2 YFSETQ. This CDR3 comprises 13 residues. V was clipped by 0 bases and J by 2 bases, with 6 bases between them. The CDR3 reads CASSLVGTYEQYF. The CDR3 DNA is TGCGCCAGCAGCTTGGTCGGGACCTACGAGCAGTACTTC.

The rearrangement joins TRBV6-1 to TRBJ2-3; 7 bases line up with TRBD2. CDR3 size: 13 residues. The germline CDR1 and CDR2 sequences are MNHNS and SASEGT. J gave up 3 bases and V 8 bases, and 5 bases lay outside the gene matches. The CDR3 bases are TGTGCCAGCCGGAGTAGCGGGACAGATACGCAGTATTTT. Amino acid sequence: CASRSSGTDTQYF.

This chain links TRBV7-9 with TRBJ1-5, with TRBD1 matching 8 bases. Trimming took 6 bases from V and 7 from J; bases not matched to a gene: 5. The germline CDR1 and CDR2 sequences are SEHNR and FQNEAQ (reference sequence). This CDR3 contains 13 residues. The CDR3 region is CASRSGGRQPQHF. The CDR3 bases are TGTGCCAGCAGATCAGGGGGCCGCCAGCCCCAGCATTTT.

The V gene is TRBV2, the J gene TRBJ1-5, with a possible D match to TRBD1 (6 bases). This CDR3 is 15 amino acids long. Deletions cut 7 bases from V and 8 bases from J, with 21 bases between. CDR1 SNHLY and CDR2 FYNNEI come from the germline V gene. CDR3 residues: CASTLDSPPIEPQHF. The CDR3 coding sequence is TGTGCCAGCACCTTGGACAGCCCCCCCATTGAGCCCCAGCATTTT.

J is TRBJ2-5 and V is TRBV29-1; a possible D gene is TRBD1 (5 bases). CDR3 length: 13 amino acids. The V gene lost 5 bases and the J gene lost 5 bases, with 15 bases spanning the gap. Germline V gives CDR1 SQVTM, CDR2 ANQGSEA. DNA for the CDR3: TGCAGCGTTCTAAGCGATGGGGCGGAGACCCAGTACTTC. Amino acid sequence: CSVLSDGAETQYF.

CDR3 in amino acids: CAILQVSGANVLTF. In DNA form, the CDR3 reads TGTGCCATCCTACAGGTCTCTGGGGCCAACGTCCTGACTTTC. The gene calls are TRBV2 and TRBJ2-6; D possibly corresponds to TRBD1 (5 bases). Germline V gene sequence: CDR1 SNHLY, CDR2 FYNNEI. Trimming took 10 bases from V and 0 from J, leaving 10 bases between them. The CDR3 has 14 residues.

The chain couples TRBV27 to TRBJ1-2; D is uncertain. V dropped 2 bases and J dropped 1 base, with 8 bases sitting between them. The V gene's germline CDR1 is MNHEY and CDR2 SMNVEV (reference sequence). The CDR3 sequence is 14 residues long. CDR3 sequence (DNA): TGTGCCAGCAGTTTAGGGGAGGGTAACTATGGCTACACCTTC. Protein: CASSLGEGNYGYTF.

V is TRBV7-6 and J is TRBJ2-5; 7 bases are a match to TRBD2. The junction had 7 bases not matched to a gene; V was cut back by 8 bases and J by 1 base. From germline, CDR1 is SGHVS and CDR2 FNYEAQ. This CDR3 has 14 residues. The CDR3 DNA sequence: TGTGCCAGCGGGGGGGGTCAGGGCCAAGAGACCCAGTACTTC. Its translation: CASGGGQGQETQYF.

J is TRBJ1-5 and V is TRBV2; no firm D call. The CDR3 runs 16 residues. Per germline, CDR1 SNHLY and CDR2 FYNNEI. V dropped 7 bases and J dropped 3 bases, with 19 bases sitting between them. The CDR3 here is CASTLRAARANQPQHF. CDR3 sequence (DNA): TGTGCCAGCACCCTAAGGGCCGCGCGCGCCAATCAGCCCCAGCATTTT.

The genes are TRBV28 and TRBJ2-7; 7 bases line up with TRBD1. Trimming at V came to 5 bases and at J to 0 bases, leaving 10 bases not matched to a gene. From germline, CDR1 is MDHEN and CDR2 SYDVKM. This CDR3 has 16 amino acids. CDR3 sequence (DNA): TGTGCCAGCAGTCTATCAGGGGGTCGGAGCTCCTACGAGCAGTACTTC. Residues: CASSLSGGRSSYEQYF.

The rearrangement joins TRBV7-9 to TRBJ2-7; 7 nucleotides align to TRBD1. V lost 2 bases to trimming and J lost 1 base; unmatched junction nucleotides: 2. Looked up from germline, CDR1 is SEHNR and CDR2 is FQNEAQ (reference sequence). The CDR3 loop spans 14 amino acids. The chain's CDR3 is CASSLRGQSYEQYF. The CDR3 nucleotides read TGTGCCAGCAGCTTAAGGGGACAGTCCTACGAGCAGTACTTC.

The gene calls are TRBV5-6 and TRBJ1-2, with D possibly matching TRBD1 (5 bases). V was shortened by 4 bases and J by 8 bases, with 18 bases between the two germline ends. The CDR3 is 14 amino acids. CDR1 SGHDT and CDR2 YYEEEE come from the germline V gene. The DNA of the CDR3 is TGTGCCAGCAGCCATTCGCTACAGGTTTACGGCTACACCTTC. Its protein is CASSHSLQVYGYTF.

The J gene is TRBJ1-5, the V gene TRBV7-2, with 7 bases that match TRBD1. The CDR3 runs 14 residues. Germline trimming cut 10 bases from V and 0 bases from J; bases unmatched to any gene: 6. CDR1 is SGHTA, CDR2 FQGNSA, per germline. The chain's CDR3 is CATSGTDSNQPQHF. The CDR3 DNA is TGTGCCACCTCCGGGACAGATAGCAATCAGCCCCAGCATTTT.

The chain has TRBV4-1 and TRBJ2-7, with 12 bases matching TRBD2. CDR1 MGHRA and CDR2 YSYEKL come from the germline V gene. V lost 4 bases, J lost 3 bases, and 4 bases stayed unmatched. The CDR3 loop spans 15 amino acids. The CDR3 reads CASSPRLAGVYEQYF. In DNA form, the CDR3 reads TGCGCCAGCAGCCCACGACTAGCGGGAGTCTACGAGCAGTACTTC.

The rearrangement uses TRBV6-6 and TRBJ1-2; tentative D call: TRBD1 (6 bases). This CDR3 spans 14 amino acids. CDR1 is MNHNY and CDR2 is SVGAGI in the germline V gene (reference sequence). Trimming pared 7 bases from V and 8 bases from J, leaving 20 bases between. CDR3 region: CASNTGFGYGGYTF. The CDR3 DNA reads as TGTGCCAGCAACACAGGGTTCGGCTATGGCGGCTACACCTTC.

The DNA for the CDR3 is TGTGCCAGCAGTCCCCGCAGCGGGGAGCTGTTTTTT. Translation: CASSPRSGELFF. The V gene is TRBV6-6, the J gene TRBJ2-2; D is unclear. V lost 5 bases and J 7 bases, leaving 8 bases between the germline ends. Germline values: CDR1 MNHNY, CDR2 SVGAGI (reference sequence). This CDR3 has 12 amino acids.

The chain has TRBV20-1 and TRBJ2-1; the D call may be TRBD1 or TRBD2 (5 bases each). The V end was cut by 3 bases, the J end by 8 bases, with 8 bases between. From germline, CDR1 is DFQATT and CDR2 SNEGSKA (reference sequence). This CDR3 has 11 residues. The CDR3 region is CSARGDDEQFF. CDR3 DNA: TGCAGTGCTAGGGGGGATGATGAGCAGTTCTTC.

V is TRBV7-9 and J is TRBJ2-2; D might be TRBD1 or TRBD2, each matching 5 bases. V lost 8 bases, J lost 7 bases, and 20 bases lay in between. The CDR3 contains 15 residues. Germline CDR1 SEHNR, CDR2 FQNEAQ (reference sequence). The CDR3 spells CASHTRGLLGGELFF. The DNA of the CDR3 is TGTGCCAGCCACACGAGGGGCTTGTTAGGCGGGGAGCTGTTTTTT.